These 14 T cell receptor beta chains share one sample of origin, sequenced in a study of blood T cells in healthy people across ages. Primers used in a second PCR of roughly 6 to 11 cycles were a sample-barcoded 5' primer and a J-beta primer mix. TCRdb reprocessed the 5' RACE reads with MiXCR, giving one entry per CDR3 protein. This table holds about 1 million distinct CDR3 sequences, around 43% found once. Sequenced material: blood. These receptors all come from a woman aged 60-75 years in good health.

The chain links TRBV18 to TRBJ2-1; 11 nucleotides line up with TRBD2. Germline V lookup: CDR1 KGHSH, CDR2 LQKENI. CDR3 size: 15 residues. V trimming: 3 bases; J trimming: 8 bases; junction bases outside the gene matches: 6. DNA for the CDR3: TGTGCCAGCTCACCCCTCAAACTAGCGGGAGATGAGCAGTTCTTC. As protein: CASSPLKLAGDEQFF. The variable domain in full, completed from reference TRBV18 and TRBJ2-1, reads NAGVMQNPRHLVRRRGQEARLRCSPMKGHSHVYWYRQLPEEGLKFMVYLQKENIIDESGMPKERFSAEFPKEGPSILRIQQVVRGDSAAYFCASSPLKLAGDEQFFGPGTRLTVL.

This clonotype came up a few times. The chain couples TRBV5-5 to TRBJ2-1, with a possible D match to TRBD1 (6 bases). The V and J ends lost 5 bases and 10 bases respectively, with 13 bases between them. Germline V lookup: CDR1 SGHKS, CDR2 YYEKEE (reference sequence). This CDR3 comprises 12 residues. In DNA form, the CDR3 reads TGTGCCAGCAGTTATACAGGGACAGAGCAGTTCTTC. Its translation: CASSYTGTEQFF.

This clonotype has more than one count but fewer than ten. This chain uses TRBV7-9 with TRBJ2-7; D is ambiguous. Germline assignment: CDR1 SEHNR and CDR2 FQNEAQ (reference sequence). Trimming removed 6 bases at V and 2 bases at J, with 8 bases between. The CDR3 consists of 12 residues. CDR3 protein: CASSERPYEQYF. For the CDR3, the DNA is TGTGCCAGCAGTGAGCGTCCCTACGAGCAGTACTTC.

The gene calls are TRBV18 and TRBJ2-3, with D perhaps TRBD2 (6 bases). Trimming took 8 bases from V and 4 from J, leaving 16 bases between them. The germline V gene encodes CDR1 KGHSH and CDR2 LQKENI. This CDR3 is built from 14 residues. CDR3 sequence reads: CASAPGGSADTQYF. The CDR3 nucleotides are TGTGCCAGCGCCCCTGGGGGGAGTGCAGATACGCAGTATTTT.

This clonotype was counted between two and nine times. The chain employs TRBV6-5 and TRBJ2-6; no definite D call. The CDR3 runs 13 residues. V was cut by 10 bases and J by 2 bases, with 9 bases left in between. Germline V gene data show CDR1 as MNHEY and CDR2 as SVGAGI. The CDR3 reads CATSSPGANVLTF. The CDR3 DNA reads TGTGCCACCTCCAGTCCTGGGGCCAACGTCCTGACTTTC.

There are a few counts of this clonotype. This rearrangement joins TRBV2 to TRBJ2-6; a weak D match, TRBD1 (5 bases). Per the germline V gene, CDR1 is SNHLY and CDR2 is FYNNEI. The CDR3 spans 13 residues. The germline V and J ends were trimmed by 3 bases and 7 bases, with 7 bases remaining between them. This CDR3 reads CASSEQGANVLTF. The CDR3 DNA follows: TGTGCCAGCAGTGAGCAGGGAGCCAACGTCCTGACTTTC.

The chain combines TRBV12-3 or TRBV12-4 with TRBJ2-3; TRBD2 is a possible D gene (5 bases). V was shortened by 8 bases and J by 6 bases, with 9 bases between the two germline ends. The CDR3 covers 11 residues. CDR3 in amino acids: CASGSVDTQYF. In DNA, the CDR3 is TGTGCCAGCGGGAGTGTTGATACGCAGTATTTT.

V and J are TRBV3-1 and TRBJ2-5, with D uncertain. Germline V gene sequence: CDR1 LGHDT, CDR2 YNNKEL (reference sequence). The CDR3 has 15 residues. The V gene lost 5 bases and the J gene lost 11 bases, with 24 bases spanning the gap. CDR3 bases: TGTGCCAGCAGCGCACGACGGACGATGCGGAATGAGCAGTACTTC. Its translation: CASSARRTMRNEQYF.

The CDR3 nucleotides read TGTGCCAGCAGCCAAGGTACCCGCAGCATCGGCTACGAGCAGTACTTC. Translating gives CASSQGTRSIGYEQYF. The V and J genes are TRBV14 and TRBJ2-4; D remains unclear. The J call may be wrong; the DNA end is better matched by TRBJ2-7. Germline CDR1 SGHDN, CDR2 FVKESK. CDR3 length: 16 residues.

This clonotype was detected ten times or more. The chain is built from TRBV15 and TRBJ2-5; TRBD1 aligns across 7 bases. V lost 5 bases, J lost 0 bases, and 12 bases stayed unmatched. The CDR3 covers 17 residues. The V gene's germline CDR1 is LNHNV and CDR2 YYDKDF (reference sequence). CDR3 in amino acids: CATSADIRDSYQETQYF. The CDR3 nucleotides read TGTGCCACCAGCGCCGACATCCGGGACAGTTACCAAGAGACCCAGTACTTC.

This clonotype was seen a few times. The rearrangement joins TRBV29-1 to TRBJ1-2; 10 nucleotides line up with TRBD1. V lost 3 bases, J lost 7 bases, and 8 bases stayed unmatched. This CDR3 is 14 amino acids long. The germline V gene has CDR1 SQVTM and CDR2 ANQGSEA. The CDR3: CSVDSGTGDVGYTF. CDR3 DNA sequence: TGCAGCGTTGATTCCGGGACAGGGGATGTTGGCTACACCTTC.

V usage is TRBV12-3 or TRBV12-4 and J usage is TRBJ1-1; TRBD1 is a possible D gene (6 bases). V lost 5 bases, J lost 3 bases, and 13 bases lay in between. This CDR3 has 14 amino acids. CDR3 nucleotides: TGTGCCAGCAGTCGCCCAGGGGACCACACTGAAGCTTTCTTT. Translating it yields CASSRPGDHTEAFF.

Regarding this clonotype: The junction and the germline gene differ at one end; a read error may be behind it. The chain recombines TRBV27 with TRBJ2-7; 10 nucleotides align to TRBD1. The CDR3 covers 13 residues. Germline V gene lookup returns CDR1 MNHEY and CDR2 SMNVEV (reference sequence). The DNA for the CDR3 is TGTACCAGCAGCCGGGACAGGGGATACCAGCAGTACTTC. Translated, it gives CTSSRDRGYQQYF.

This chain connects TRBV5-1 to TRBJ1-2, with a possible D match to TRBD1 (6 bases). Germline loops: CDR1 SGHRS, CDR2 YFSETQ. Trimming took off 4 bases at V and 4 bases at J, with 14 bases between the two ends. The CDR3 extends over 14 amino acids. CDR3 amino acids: CASSTMTGVYGYTF. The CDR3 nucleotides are TGCGCCAGCAGCACCATGACAGGAGTCTATGGCTACACCTTC.